This T cell receptor (beta chain) was sequenced for a study of Ad26.COV2.S vaccination and SARS-CoV-2 variants. Study background: Recipients of Ad26.COV2.S got it intramuscularly, once or twice 56 days apart.

Treatment given: around 19 received Ad26.COV2.S at low or high dose, single or two shots; roughly five received placebo; per-sample allocation not given. The samples date from day 63 after the first vaccine or placebo injection. The CDR3 totals 14 residues. The germline V and J ends were trimmed by 3 bases and 7 bases, with 16 bases remaining between them. Germline CDR1 LNHDA, CDR2 SQIVND (reference sequence). Some clones are missing from TCRdb's copy, which holds only in-frame ones; the method was immunoSEQ multiplex PCR. Among 360,000 or so clones, about nine tenths were seen once, and the ten largest hold roughly 3.1%.

The chain is built from TRBV19 and TRBJ2-7; D may be TRBD1 or TRBD2 (5 bases each). Specimen: peripheral blood, collected in a trial of Ad26.COV2.S vaccine versus placebo. The receptor comes from a person between 18 and 60 years old who received the Ad26.COV2.S COVID-19 vaccine or a placebo. This chain's CDR3 is CASSIGRDGSEQYF. In nucleotides, the CDR3 is TGTGCCAGTAGTATTGGCAGGGATGGGAGTGAGCAGTACTTC.